This T cell receptor (beta chain) was sequenced for a study of early T cells in non-severe SARS-CoV-2 infection. The wider study: Sequencing of unsorted whole blood was done on bulk RNA, leaving chains unpaired.

Points on this clonotype: The antigen is unknown.

Overall study findings and caveats: Private and CD4 specificities were missed by VDJdb matching, which favored anti-spike CD8 responses.

The CDR3 totals 15 residues. V gave up 3 bases and J gave up 6 bases, with 17 bases separating them. In germline, CDR1 is SGDLS, CDR2 YYNGEE. Individual cDNA molecules were tagged with unique molecular identifiers, the study reported. TCRdb processed the 5' RACE reads anew with MiXCR; each CDR3 protein has one entry. This table holds tens of thousands of distinct CDR3 sequences, 8% to 10% found once. This clonotype was obtained from an adult who was a healthcare worker with PCR-confirmed SARS-CoV-2 infection or an uninfected control (not recorded which). Sequenced material: whole blood. The genes are TRBV9 and TRBJ2-3, with D perhaps matching TRBD1 or TRBD2 (5 bases each). CDR3 sequence: CASSAGPSGPDTQYF. The CDR3 DNA is TGTGCCAGCAGCGCGGGGCCTTCAGGACCCGATACGCAGTATTTT.